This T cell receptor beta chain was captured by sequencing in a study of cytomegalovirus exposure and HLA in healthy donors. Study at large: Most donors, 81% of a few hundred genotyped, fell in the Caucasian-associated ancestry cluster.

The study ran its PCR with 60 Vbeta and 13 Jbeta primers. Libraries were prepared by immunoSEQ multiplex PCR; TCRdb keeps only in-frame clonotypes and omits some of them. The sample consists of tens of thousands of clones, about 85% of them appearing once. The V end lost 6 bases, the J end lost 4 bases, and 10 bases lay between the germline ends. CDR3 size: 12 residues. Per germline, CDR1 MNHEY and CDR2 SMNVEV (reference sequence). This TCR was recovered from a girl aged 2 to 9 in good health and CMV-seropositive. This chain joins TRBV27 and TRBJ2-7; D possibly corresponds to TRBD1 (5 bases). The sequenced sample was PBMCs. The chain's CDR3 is CASSQDKYEQYF. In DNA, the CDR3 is TGTGCCAGCAGCCAGGACAAATACGAGCAGTACTTC.